The T cell receptor (beta chain) described here comes from a study of T cells expressing NK-cell markers (TCRdb year 2020). Turning to the overall study: Under 10 donors provided sorted CD3+CD56+NKG2C+, CD3+CD56+NKG2C- and CD3+CD56-NKG2C+ T-cell subsets, whose TCR beta-chain repertoires were profiled. Most of the eight sequenced donors were HCMV-seropositive and one was HCMV-seronegative. The eight sequenced donors were randomly selected healthy volunteers, three men and five women. Libraries were sequenced as 2 x 150 bp reads on Illumina HiSeq 2000/2500, MiSeq or NextSeq. Broad study findings and their caveats: It remained unclear whether the expanded NKG2C-expressing T cell clones were specific for HCMV antigens. Those dominant clonotypes were again the most abundant among CD3+CD56-NKG2C+ cells in a few donors, at about 25-60.1%. In over 5 donors, the dominant CD3+CD56+NKG2C+ clonotypes were among the top 10 CD8+ clonotypes and accounted for roughly 1.0-8% of CD8+ T cells.

HCMV-specific IgG was detected in serum with a commercial ELISA kit to determine HCMV serostatus. Ficoll density gradient centrifugation was used to isolate peripheral blood mononuclear cells from blood. Sequences MNHEY (CDR1) and SVGEGT (CDR2) are obtained from the germline V gene. The CDR3, from cysteine to phenylalanine, totals 15 residues. The nucleotide record is missing. About this clonotype itself: It lacks a known antigen.

Sequencer: Illumina HiSeq 2000. The TCR beta cDNA libraries were made using 5'RACE template switching, a step that added both a universal primer site and unique molecular identifiers. Priming for cDNA synthesis came from the TCR beta constant segment, and two successive PCR amplification steps followed. In the source study's methods: MIGEC handled demultiplexing of the reads and grouping by UMI, while MiTCR was used to assemble and quantify clonotypes. Only TCR cDNA sequences supported by at least two reads were kept to exclude erroneous sequences. Downstream repertoire analysis used the tcR package, and clonotypes were matched across fractions by CDR3 nucleotide sequence plus V segment. VDJmatch was used to annotate antigen specificity against VDJdb, with one amino acid substitution in CDR3 permitted. TCRdb reprocessed the sequencing reads and holds a single record per CDR3 protein sequence, with no DNA. The V and J calls and clone size are TCRdb's, not the authors'. The sample's table lists a count of fewer than 550,000 distinct CDR3 sequences. The top ten hold more than 1.4% of the sample.

The V gene is TRBV6-2 or TRBV6-3 and the J gene is TRBJ2-2; the TRBD1 assignment by TCRdb is unverifiable without DNA. The sequenced sample was blood T cells: a sorted CD56 or NKG2C T cell subset, CD4+ or CD8+ T cells, or bulk PBMC T cells (not recorded which). This receptor was identified in a woman aged 50 to 65 in good health. Donor details come from another sample of the same person, matched by shared clones. This receptor carries the CDR3 CASTTGRVLRGELFF.